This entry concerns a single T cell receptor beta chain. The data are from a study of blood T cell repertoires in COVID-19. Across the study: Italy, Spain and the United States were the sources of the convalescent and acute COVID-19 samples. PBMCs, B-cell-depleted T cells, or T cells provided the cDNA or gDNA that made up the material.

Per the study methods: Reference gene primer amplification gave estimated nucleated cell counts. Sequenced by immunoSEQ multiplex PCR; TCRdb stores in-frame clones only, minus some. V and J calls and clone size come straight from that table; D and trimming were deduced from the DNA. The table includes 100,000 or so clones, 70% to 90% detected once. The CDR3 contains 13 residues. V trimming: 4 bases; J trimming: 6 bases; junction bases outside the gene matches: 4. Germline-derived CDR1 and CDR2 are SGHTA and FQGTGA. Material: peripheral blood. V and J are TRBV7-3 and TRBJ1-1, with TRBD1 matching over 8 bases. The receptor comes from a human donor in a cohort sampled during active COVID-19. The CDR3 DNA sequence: TGTGCCAGCAGCTCCCGGACAGGGTCTGAAGCTTTCTTT. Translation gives CASSSRTGSEAFF.